Here is one T cell receptor beta chain with its context. The data were obtained in a study of blood T cell repertoires in COVID-19. At the level of the study: From T cells, B-cell-depleted T cells, or PBMCs came the material, which was cDNA or gDNA.

V lost 4 bases and J lost 2, with 6 bases in between. Per the germline V gene, CDR1 is SGDLS and CDR2 is YYNGEE. This CDR3 has 12 amino acids. Assay used: immunoSEQ multiplex PCR; TCRdb lists only in-frame clones, some missing. The table has 180,000 or so clones, about 85% seen once; the top ten hold approximately 9.4%. The rearrangement links TRBV9 to TRBJ1-1, with D unresolved. Source material: peripheral blood. The clonotype comes from a woman over 75 with acute or convalescent COVID-19. The CDR3 sequence: CASSRTNTEAFF. CDR3 coding DNA: TGTGCCAGCAGCAGGACTAACACTGAAGCTTTCTTT.